A selection of T cell receptor beta chains follows, all from one sample in a study of T cell responses to AZD1222 COVID-19 vaccine. Sequencing used immunoSEQ multiplex PCR; TCRdb keeps in-frame clones, though not all of them. The data contain tens of thousands of clones, 85% to 95% of them singletons. Here the sequenced sample was peripheral blood, taken on day 0 of MenACWY control vaccination. These receptors all come from an adult in good health. CDR3s include the opening cysteine and the closing phenylalanine or tryptophan. A D gene is named only where the DNA matches it firmly. A clone size is listed for some rows: how often the clone was seen (once, few, many), or a class if it is expanded.

TRBV15	NA	TRBJ2-7	TRBD2	TGTGCCACCAGCAGAGATGCGGGCGGGGGGTCCTACGAGCAGTACTTC	CATSRDAGGGSYEQYF
TRBV25-1	NA	TRBJ2-5	NA	TGTGCCAGCAGTGAATACGGAGAGGGGACCCAGTACTTC	CASSEYGEGTQYF
TRBV27	NA	TRBJ2-7	TRBD2	TGTGCCAGCACTGGACTAGCGGGCTACGAGCAGTACTTC	CASTGLAGYEQYF
TRBV7-8	NA	TRBJ1-1	NA	TGTGCCAGCAGCTTAGACGGGACGGACACTGAAGCTTTCTTT	CASSLDGTDTEAFF
TRBV6-1	NA	TRBJ2-7	NA	TGTGCCAGCAGTGAAGCGCTAGGGGTGGATGAGCAGTACTTC	CASSEALGVDEQYF
TRBV27	NA	TRBJ1-6	TRBD1	TGTGCCAGCAGGGGACAGTTCTTTAGCTCCTATAATTCACCCCTCCACTTT	CASRGQFFSSYNSPLHF
TRBV4-1	NA	TRBJ2-3	NA	TGCGCCAGCAGCTACATTCGAGATACGCAGTATTTT	CASSYIRDTQYF
TRBV5-4	NA	TRBJ2-7	TRBD2	TGTGCCAGCAGCTATGTTGATCTCCGGGAGGTAGAGTACGAGCAGTACTTC	CASSYVDLREVEYEQYF
TRBV7-2	once	TRBJ1-5	TRBD1	TGTGCCAGCAGCTTTGAGGGGGCGAATCAGCCCCAGCATTTT	CASSFEGANQPQHF
TRBV4-1	NA	TRBJ2-2	NA	TGCGCCAGCAGCCAAGAAAGCACCGGGGAGCTGTTTTTT	CASSQESTGELFF
TRBV4-2	NA	TRBJ1-2	NA	TGTGCCAGCAGCCAAGAAGGTAATGGCTACACCTTC	CASSQEGNGYTF
TRBV5-1	NA	TRBJ2-3	NA	TGCGCCGGGTCCCCTAGGGACCGCACAGATACGCAGTATTTT	CAGSPRDRTDTQYF
TRBV11-1	NA	TRBJ2-5	NA	TGTGCCAGCAGCTTACGCGAGACCCAGTACTTC	CASSLRETQYF
TRBV5-1	NA	TRBJ2-3	TRBD2	TGCGCCAGCAACCGACTAGCGGATACAGATACGCAGTATTTT	CASNRLADTDTQYF
TRBV9	NA	TRBJ2-1	TRBD2	TGTGCCAGCAGCCCCACTAGCGGGAGGGCTTACAATGAGCAGTTCTTC	CASSPTSGRAYNEQFF
TRBV18	NA	TRBJ1-5	NA	TGTGCCAGCTCACAGCAACTAGAGGAGCCCCAGCATTTT	CASSQQLEEPQHF
TRBV7-9	NA	TRBJ2-1	TRBD2	TGTGCCAGCAGCTGGACTAGCGGGAATGTCGACAATGAGCAGTTCTTC	CASSWTSGNVDNEQFF
TRBV10-3	NA	TRBJ1-6	NA	TGTGCCATCAGCCAACTGGGACGGCGATCAAATTCACCCCTCCACTTT	CAISQLGRRSNSPLHF
TRBV27	NA	TRBJ1-2	NA	TGTGCCAGCAGCCCAACGGTGAACTATGGCTACACCTTC	CASSPTVNYGYTF
TRBV7-9	NA	TRBJ2-7	TRBD2	TGTGCCAGCAGCCCCCCGGCGGGAGCCTATTCCTACGAGCAGTACTTC	CASSPPAGAYSYEQYF
TRBV7-2	NA	TRBJ1-2	TRBD1	TGTGCCAGCAGTACCGACAGGGGGGGCAGAGGCTACACCTTC	CASSTDRGGRGYTF
TRBV5-6	NA	TRBJ1-1	NA	TGTGCCAGCAGCTTGCCCTCCGGGACGAACACTGAAGCTTTCTTT	CASSLPSGTNTEAFF
TRBV5-6	NA	TRBJ2-3	NA	TGTGCCAGCAGCACTGCGGTCGCGGGAGATACGCAGTATTTT	CASSTAVAGDTQYF
TRBV5-1	NA	TRBJ1-4	TRBD1	TGCGCCAGCAGCACCCGGACAGGCCGGTGGGAAAAACTGTTTTTT	CASSTRTGRWEKLFF
TRBV10-3	NA	TRBJ2-3	TRBD2	TGTGCCTCCGGACTAGCGGATTCCTTTAGCACAGATACGCAGTATTTT	CASGLADSFSTDTQYF
TRBV5-6	NA	TRBJ1-6	NA	TGTGCCAGCAGCCGCAGGGGCTATAATTCACCCCTCCACTTT	CASSRRGYNSPLHF
TRBV11-2	NA	TRBJ1-1	NA	TGTGCCAGCAGCTTTAAGAACACTGAAGCTTTCTTT	CASSFKNTEAFF
TRBV5-1	once	TRBJ1-1	NA	TGCGCCAGCGGTCGCGGGACGGACGGTAACACTGAAGCTTTCTTT	CASGRGTDGNTEAFF
TRBV15	NA	TRBJ1-5	NA	TGTGCCACCAGCAGAGGCCCGGCCACAGGGAATCAGCCCCAGCATTTT	CATSRGPATGNQPQHF
TRBV2	NA	TRBJ2-7	TRBD2	TGTGCCAGCAGTGATAGTGGGGGGGGCTCCTACGAGCAGTACTTC	CASSDSGGGSYEQYF
TRBV29-1	NA	TRBJ2-5	TRBD1	TGCAGCGTGTTAGGGGGCTTACAAGAGACCCAGTACTTC	CSVLGGLQETQYF
TRBV28	once	TRBJ1-2	TRBD1	TGTGCCAGCAGCTCCGGACAGGCCTATGGCTACACCTTC	CASSSGQAYGYTF
TRBV14	once	TRBJ2-2	NA	TGTGCCAGCAGCCAAGAGATCCTCGGGGAGCTGTTTTTT	CASSQEILGELFF
TRBV18	NA	TRBJ1-6	NA	TGTGCCAGCCGGGCTGATAATTCACCCCTCCACTTT	CASRADNSPLHF
TRBV6-1	NA	TRBJ2-3	TRBD2	TGTGCCAGCAGTGAACTAGCGGGAGGCTCAGATACGCAGTATTTT	CASSELAGGSDTQYF
TRBV29-1	NA	TRBJ2-7	NA	TGCAGCGTTGGGCCTGGGATCTACGAGCAGTACTTC	CSVGPGIYEQYF
TRBV6-5	NA	TRBJ1-1	TRBD1	TGTGCCAGCAGTCTAGGGGACAGAACCAACACTGAAGCTTTCTTT	CASSLGDRTNTEAFF
TRBV7-5	few	TRBJ1-5	NA	TGTGTCAGAAGCTCTAGGACAGGGGGTGCTCAGCCCCAGCATTTT	CVRSSRTGGAQPQHF
TRBV19	NA	TRBJ2-3	TRBD1	TGTGCCAGTAGCTCGGGACAGGGTCGTGCAGATACGCAGTATTTT	CASSSGQGRADTQYF
TRBV10-3	NA	TRBJ1-6	TRBD1	TGTGCCATCAGTGACAAGTCACAGGGGGCAAATTCACCCCTCCACTTT	CAISDKSQGANSPLHF
TRBV24-1	NA	TRBJ1-2	NA	TGTGCCACCAGTGATTTGGCCGGAGAAAGTTATGGCTACACCTTC	CATSDLAGESYGYTF
TRBV29-1	NA	TRBJ2-3	NA	TGCAGCCTAGCCCCCGGGCAAGGGGCAGATACGCAGTATTTT	CSLAPGQGADTQYF
TRBV28	NA	TRBJ1-5	NA	TGTGCCAGCAGTTCTGGGGGGCTCAATCAGCCCCAGCATTTT	CASSSGGLNQPQHF
TRBV6-5	NA	TRBJ1-1	NA	TGTGCCAGCAGTTACCACTGGACGAGCAGCAGATTTGCTTTCTTT	CASSYHWTSSRFAFF
TRBV2	NA	TRBJ2-2	NA	TGTGCCAGCATGCAGGGTGGCACCGGGGAGCTGTTTTTT	CASMQGGTGELFF